These 7 T cell receptor beta chains were sequenced from one sample in a study of T-cell reconstitution after alpha-beta-depleted transplantation in children. Construction of the TCRbeta library involved unique molecular identifiers. TCRdb re-derived calls from the PCR reads in MiXCR, one entry per CDR3 protein. The sample has a few hundred thousand distinct CDR3 sequences; roughly 18% are singletons. The starting material was PBMCs from the stem cell graft donor, obtained from the stem cell graft. The receptor source for this set is a human donor who donated a stem cell graft to a child with acute lymphoblastic leukemia.

This chain joins TRBV27 and TRBJ1-4; 8 bases agree with TRBD1. Trimming at V came to 4 bases and at J to 5 bases, leaving 6 bases not matched to a gene. Germline values: CDR1 MNHEY, CDR2 SMNVEV (reference sequence). CDR3 length equals 15 residues. CDR3 sequence: CASSSLTGVNEKLFF. As DNA, the CDR3 is TGTGCCAGCAGTTCCTTGACAGGGGTAAATGAAAAACTGTTTTTT.

This clonotype occurred a few times. V gene TRBV30 combines with J gene TRBJ2-7; tentatively, D is TRBD1 (6 bases). The germline V and J ends were trimmed by 4 bases and 0 bases, with 7 bases remaining between them. This CDR3 has 12 amino acids. The germline gives CDR1 GTSNPN, CDR2 SVGIG (reference sequence). As DNA, the CDR3 is TGTGCCTGGACAGGGGACTCCTACGAGCAGTACTTC. This codes for CAWTGDSYEQYF.

The chain recombines TRBV7-2 with TRBJ1-5; perhaps TRBD1 as D (5 bases). CDR1 is SGHTA and CDR2 is FQGNSA in the germline V gene. The V gene lost 2 bases and the J gene lost 7 bases, with 12 bases spanning the gap. The CDR3 is 14 residues long. Here the CDR3 DNA reads TGTGCCAGCAGCTTACTTTCGGGGGAGCAGCCCCAGCATTTT. Encoded protein: CASSLLSGEQPQHF.

This clonotype was seen at least ten times. The rearrangement uses TRBV6-4 and TRBJ2-3, with TRBD2 matching 9 bases. V dropped 3 bases and J dropped 3; count of bases not matched to a gene: 4. The CDR3 loop spans 15 amino acids. Germline V lookup: CDR1 MRHNA, CDR2 SNTAGT. CDR3 coding DNA: TGTGCCAGCAGTGAGTCTAGCGGGACAACAGATACGCAGTATTTT. Encoded protein: CASSESSGTTDTQYF.

V usage is TRBV5-1 and J usage is TRBJ2-4; unclear D gene. The length of the CDR3 is 15 residues. V gave up 1 base and J gave up 1 base, with 9 bases separating them. Germline V CDR1 and CDR2: SGHRS, YFSETQ. The CDR3 loop is CASSLLLGAKNIQYF. CDR3 DNA: TGCGCCAGCAGCTTGCTCCTTGGGGCCAAAAACATTCAGTACTTC.

The chain recombines TRBV4-1 with TRBJ2-3; 9 bases align to TRBD2. V was clipped by 0 bases and J by 0 bases; unmatched bases: 4. Germline V CDR1 and CDR2: MGHRA, YSYEKL. The CDR3 extends over 17 amino acids. The CDR3 spells CASSQDPTSGSTDTQYF. The CDR3 DNA follows: TGCGCCAGCAGCCAAGATCCCACTAGCGGGAGCACAGATACGCAGTATTTT.

This clonotype was picked up a small number of times. This chain uses TRBV12-3 or TRBV12-4 with TRBJ2-3, with TRBD2 as a possible D gene (5 bases). The CDR3 totals 15 residues. V was cut by 2 bases and J by 2 bases, with 11 bases left in between. The CDR3 nucleotides read TGTGCCAGCAGTTTATTAGCGAGCACCACAGATACGCAGTATTTT. This encodes CASSLLASTTDTQYF.